This entry concerns a single T cell receptor beta chain. Antigen unknown. The time point: after dendritic cell vaccination, including at tumor progression/relapse. This entry is derived from a study of glioma-infiltrating T cells after dendritic cell vaccination. Study-wide findings and caveats: Survival was not directly related to TCR clonality in these patients.

The CDR3 length is 15 residues. The germline V and J ends were trimmed by 0 bases and 0 bases, with 9 bases remaining between them. Germline CDR1 SGHDT, CDR2 YYEEEE. This table comes from immunoSEQ multiplex PCR, and its TCRdb copy is limited to in-frame clones, with some not included. This sample has 98,000 or so clones, with 75% to 90% found just once. The chain employs TRBV5-6 and TRBJ1-2; a possible D gene is TRBD1 (6 bases). This TCR came from a human donor with glioblastoma. Sequences were derived from blood, sampled after dendritic cell vaccination. The CDR3 coding sequence is TGTGCCAGCAGCTTGGCCACAGGGACTAACTATGGCTACACCTTC. It encodes CASSLATGTNYGYTF. The variable domain in full, completed from reference TRBV5-6 and TRBJ1-2, reads DAGVTQSPTHLIKTRGQQVTLRCSPKSGHDTVSWYQQALGQGPQFIFQYYEEEERQRGNFPDRFSGHQFPNYSSELNVNALLLGDSALYLCASSLATGTNYGYTFGSGTRLTVV.